The 8 T cell receptor beta chains given below trace back to one sample, sequenced in a study of blood T cell repertoires in COVID-19. Here immunoSEQ multiplex PCR was the method, and the copy in TCRdb shows in-frame clones only, minus some. The table lists approximately 310,000 clones, around 86% of them singletons. The source material was peripheral blood. These receptors were obtained from a man aged 50-60 years with active or convalescent COVID-19.

This chain links TRBV27 with TRBJ2-7; the match to TRBD2 covers 12 bases. V shed 5 bases and J 2 bases; nucleotides not matched to a gene: 10. The CDR3 consists of 17 residues. Per germline, CDR1 MNHEY and CDR2 SMNVEV (reference sequence). CDR3 nucleotide sequence: TGTGCCAGCAGTACGCCCCCTTGGACTAGCGGGACCTACGAGCAGTACTTC. This codes for CASSTPPWTSGTYEQYF.

CDR3 coding DNA: TGTGCCAGCAGTTATCAACCGGGACTAGCGTCGACAGATACGCAGTATTTT. Protein sequence: CASSYQPGLASTDTQYF. V and J are TRBV6-2 or TRBV6-3 and TRBJ2-3; 10 nucleotides align to TRBD2. J gave up 3 bases and V 3 bases, and 9 bases lay outside the gene matches. The germline CDR1 and CDR2 sequences are MNHEY and SVGEGT. This CDR3 has 17 residues.

This chain connects TRBV6-1 to TRBJ1-5, with 7 bases identical to TRBD1. This CDR3 has 19 residues. Germline V CDR1 and CDR2: MNHNS, SASEGT. V was clipped by 0 bases and J by 2 bases; unmatched bases: 13. The DNA of the CDR3 is TGTGCCAGCAGTGAAGCCCGACAGGCCAGGGGGGTAGGCAATCAGCCCCAGCATTTT. Translation: CASSEARQARGVGNQPQHF.

The chain links TRBV7-3 to TRBJ2-4; possible D gene TRBD2, 7 bases. The CDR3 contains 14 residues. V dropped 2 bases and J dropped 6 bases, with 11 bases sitting between them. Germline values: CDR1 SGHTA, CDR2 FQGTGA. The CDR3 spells CASSLGGARNIQYF. In DNA form, the CDR3 reads TGTGCCAGCAGCTTAGGGGGGGCCCGAAACATTCAGTACTTC.

The V gene is TRBV27, the J gene TRBJ1-3, with D unclear. CDR1 is MNHEY, CDR2 SMNVEV, per germline (reference sequence). V was clipped by 6 bases and J by 4 bases, with 16 bases between them. The CDR3 is 15 amino acids. CDR3 bases: TGTGCCAGCAGACCTGCCCCGGGAGGAGGAAACACCATATATTTT. It codes for CASRPAPGGGNTIYF.

This chain joins TRBV9 and TRBJ2-2; maybe TRBD1 (6 bases). The CDR3 consists of 15 residues. Between the trimmed V and J ends, which lost 0 bases and 0 bases, there was a span of 6 bases. Germline CDR1 and CDR2: SGDLS and YYNGEE. The CDR3 loop reads CASSVEGANTGELFF. The CDR3 DNA reads as TGTGCCAGCAGCGTAGAGGGGGCGAACACCGGGGAGCTGTTTTTT.

The chain couples TRBV29-1 to TRBJ1-1, with D tentatively TRBD1 (6 bases). V gave up 7 bases and J gave up 11 bases, with 20 bases separating them. CDR1 is SQVTM and CDR2 is ANQGSEA in the germline V gene. The CDR3 totals 12 residues. The CDR3 loop is CSALDRGFWAFF. CDR3 DNA: TGCAGCGCCCTGGACAGAGGGTTTTGGGCTTTCTTT.

The chain has TRBV5-1 and TRBJ1-4; 8 positions agree with TRBD1. The trim removed 4 bases at V and 5 bases at J, leaving 7 bases unmatched. Per the germline V gene, CDR1 is SGHRS and CDR2 is YFSETQ. CDR3 length: 15 amino acids. In DNA form, the CDR3 reads TGCGCCAGCAGCCACGGACAGGGCGGAAATGAAAAACTGTTTTTT. The encoded protein is CASSHGQGGNEKLFF. Together with reference TRBV5-1 and TRBJ1-4, the CDR3 gives the full variable domain: KAGVTQTPRYLIKTRGQQVTLSCSPISGHRSVSWYQQTPGQGLQFLFEYFSETQRNKGNFPGRFSGRQFSNSRSEMNVSTLELGDSALYLCASSHGQGGNEKLFFGSGTQLSVL.